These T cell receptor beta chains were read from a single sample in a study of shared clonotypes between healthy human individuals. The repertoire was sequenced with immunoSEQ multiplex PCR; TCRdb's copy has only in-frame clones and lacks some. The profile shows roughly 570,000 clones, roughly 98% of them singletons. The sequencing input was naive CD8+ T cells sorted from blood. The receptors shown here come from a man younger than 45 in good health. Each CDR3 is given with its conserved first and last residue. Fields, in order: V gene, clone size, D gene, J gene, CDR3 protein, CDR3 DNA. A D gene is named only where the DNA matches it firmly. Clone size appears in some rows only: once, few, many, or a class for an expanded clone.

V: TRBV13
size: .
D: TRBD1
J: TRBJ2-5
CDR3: CASSPQGSGETQYF
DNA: TGTGCCAGCAGCCCACAGGGGTCTGGGGAGACCCAGTACTTC

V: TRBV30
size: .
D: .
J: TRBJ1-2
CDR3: CAWRGARAPDYTF
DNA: TGTGCCTGGAGAGGGGCCCGGGCCCCGGACTACACCTTC

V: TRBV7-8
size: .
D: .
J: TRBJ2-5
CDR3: CASSLPVQETQYF
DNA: TGTGCCAGCAGCTTACCAGTCCAAGAGACCCAGTACTTC

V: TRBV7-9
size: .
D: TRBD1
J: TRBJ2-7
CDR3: CASSGTGSEQYF
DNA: TGTGCCAGCAGCGGGACAGGTTCCGAGCAGTACTTC

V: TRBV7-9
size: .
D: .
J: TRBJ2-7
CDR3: CASSSSSLGSEQYF
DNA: TGTGCCAGCAGCTCCTCGTCCTTGGGCAGCGAGCAGTACTTC

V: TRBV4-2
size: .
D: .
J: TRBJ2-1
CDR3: CASSPKFSDLYNEQFF
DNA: TGTGCCAGCAGCCCGAAATTTAGCGACCTATACAATGAGCAGTTCTTC

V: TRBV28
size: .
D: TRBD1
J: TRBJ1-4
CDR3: CASRKGQGEKLFF
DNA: TGTGCCAGCAGAAAGGGACAGGGGGAAAAACTGTTTTTT

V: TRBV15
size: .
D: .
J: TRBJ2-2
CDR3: CATSSARDTSRELFF
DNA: TGTGCCACCAGCAGTGCGCGGGACACGTCCCGGGAGCTGTTTTTT

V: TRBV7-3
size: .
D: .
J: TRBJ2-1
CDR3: CASSSLGFDDEQFF
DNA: TGTGCCAGCAGCAGTTTGGGTTTTGACGATGAGCAGTTCTTC

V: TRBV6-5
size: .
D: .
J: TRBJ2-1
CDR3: CASSSPSGSSYNEQFF
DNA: TGTGCCAGCAGTTCACCGAGCGGTAGCTCCTACAATGAGCAGTTCTTC

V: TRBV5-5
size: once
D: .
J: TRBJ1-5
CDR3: CASSFRTVNSNQPQHF
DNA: TGTGCCAGCAGCTTTAGGACGGTGAATAGCAATCAGCCCCAGCATTTT

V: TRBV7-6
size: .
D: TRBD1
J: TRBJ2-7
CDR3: CASSSGQGVWEQYF
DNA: TGTGCCAGCAGCTCCGGACAGGGGGTATGGGAGCAGTACTTC

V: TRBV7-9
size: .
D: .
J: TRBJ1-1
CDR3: CASSLALQGYTEAFF
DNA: TGTGCCAGCAGCTTAGCCTTGCAGGGCTACACTGAAGCTTTCTTT

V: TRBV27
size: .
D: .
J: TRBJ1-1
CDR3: CASSPTPGQTAQEAFF
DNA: TGTGCCAGCAGTCCGACGCCGGGACAAACGGCTCAAGAAGCTTTCTTT

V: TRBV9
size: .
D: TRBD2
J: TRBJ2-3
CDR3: CASSVSASGSTDTQYF
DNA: TGTGCCAGCAGCGTAAGTGCTAGCGGGAGCACAGATACGCAGTATTTT

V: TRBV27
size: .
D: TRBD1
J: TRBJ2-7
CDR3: CASSLTGQGITTYEQYF
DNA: TGTGCCAGCAGTTTAACGGGACAGGGCATAACTACCTACGAGCAGTACTTC

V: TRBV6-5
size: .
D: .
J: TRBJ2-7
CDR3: CASSSVGPHYEQYF
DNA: TGTGCCAGCAGCTCGGTGGGCCCACACTACGAGCAGTACTTC

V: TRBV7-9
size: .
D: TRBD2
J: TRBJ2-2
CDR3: CASSFSGRGHTGELFF
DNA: TGTGCCAGCAGCTTCAGCGGGAGAGGTCACACCGGGGAGCTGTTTTTT

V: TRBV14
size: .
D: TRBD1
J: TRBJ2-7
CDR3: CASSQGTGIYEQYF
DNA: TGTGCCAGCAGCCAAGGGACAGGGATCTACGAGCAGTACTTC

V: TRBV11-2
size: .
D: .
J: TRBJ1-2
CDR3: CASSLDPVNYGYTF
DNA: TGTGCCAGCAGCCTCGATCCAGTTAACTATGGCTACACCTTC

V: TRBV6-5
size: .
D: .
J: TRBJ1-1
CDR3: CASRTPGRTEAFF
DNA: TGTGCCAGCAGAACGCCAGGGAGGACTGAAGCTTTCTTT

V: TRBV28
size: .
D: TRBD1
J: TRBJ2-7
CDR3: CASTKTGAYEQYF
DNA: TGTGCCAGCACCAAGACAGGGGCCTACGAGCAGTACTTC

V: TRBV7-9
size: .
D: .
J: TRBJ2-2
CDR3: CATEQDARPLGELFF
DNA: TGTGCCACCGAACAGGACGCCCGGCCCCTCGGGGAGCTGTTTTTT

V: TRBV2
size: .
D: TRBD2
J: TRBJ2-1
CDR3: CASLPLTSGDYNEQFF
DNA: TGTGCCAGCCTACCCCTCACTAGCGGAGACTACAATGAGCAGTTCTTC

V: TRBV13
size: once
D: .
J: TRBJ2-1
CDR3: CASSLGGFYNEQFF
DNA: TGTGCCAGCAGCTTAGGCGGGTTTTACAATGAGCAGTTCTTC

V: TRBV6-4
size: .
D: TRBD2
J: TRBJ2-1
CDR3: CASSRLAGANEQFF
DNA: TGTGCCAGCAGTCGACTAGCGGGGGCCAATGAGCAGTTCTTC

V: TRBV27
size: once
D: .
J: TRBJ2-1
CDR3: CASSLIGRYNEQFF
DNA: TGTGCCAGCAGTTTAATCGGCCGTTACAATGAGCAGTTCTTC

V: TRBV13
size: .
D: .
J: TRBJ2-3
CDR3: CASSLSVPETGTDTQYF
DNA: TGTGCCAGCAGCTTATCAGTACCCGAAACTGGGACAGATACGCAGTATTTT

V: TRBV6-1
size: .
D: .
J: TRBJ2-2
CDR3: CASRAGMGTGELFF
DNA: TGTGCCAGCAGGGCCGGGATGGGCACCGGGGAGCTGTTTTTT

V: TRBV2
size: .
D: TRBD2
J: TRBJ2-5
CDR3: CASLGTSGSVSGAQETQYF
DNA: TGTGCCAGCCTAGGGACTAGCGGGAGCGTGAGTGGCGCACAAGAGACCCAGTACTTC

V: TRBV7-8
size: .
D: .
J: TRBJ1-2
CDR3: CASSLDITGVYGYTF
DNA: TGTGCCAGCAGCTTAGATATCACGGGGGTCTATGGCTACACCTTC

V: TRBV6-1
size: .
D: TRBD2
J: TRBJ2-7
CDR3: CASSVGTSEPYEQYF
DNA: TGTGCCAGCAGTGTCGGGACTAGCGAACCCTACGAGCAGTACTTC

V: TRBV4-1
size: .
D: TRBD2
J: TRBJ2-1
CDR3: CASSPGLAAYNEQFF
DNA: TGCGCCAGCAGCCCGGGACTAGCGGCATACAATGAGCAGTTCTTC

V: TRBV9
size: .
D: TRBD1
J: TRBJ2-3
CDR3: CASSVGQGRTDTQYF
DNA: TGTGCCAGCAGCGTAGGACAGGGCCGAACAGATACGCAGTATTTT

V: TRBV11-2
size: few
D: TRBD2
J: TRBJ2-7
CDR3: CASSSTSGPYEQYF
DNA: TGTGCCAGCAGCTCGACTAGCGGCCCCTACGAGCAGTACTTC

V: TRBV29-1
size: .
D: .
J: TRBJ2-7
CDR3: CSVEAQGHTYEQYF
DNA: TGCAGCGTTGAAGCGCAGGGTCATACCTACGAGCAGTACTTC

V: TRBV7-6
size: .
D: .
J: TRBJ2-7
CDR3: CASSLMGDTYEQYF
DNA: TGTGCCAGCAGCTTAATGGGGGACACCTACGAGCAGTACTTC

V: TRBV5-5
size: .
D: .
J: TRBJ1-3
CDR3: CASSGQGTNSGNTIYF
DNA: TGTGCCAGCAGCGGGCAGGGAACCAACTCTGGAAACACCATATATTTT

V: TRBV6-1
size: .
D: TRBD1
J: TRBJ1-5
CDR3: CASSELPQGAWNQPQHF
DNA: TGTGCCAGCAGTGAACTCCCACAGGGGGCGTGGAATCAGCCCCAGCATTTT

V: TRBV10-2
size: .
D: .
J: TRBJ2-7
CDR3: CASSPTRGRPNNYEQYF
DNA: TGCGCCAGCAGTCCTACGAGGGGTAGACCAAACAACTACGAGCAGTACTTC